The source of this T cell receptor beta chain is a study of CD8 T cells in ankylosing spondylitis. Study results and limitations: A motif of eight or nine highly homologous TCR beta variants was seen as apparently characteristic of ankylosing spondylitis blood. Both synovial fluid and blood in reactive arthritis had previously been reported to carry some motif variants.

The CDR3 consists of 15 residues. CDR1 and CDR2 from the germline V gene are SQVTM and ANQGSEA. Trimming took 1 base from V and 2 from J; bases not matched to a gene: 1. The TCR beta libraries were generated through quantitative 5'-RACE incorporating molecular barcodes. TCRdb recomputed calls from the 5' RACE reads with MiXCR, one row per CDR3 protein. In the table there are about 340,000 distinct CDR3 sequences, 7% to 9% of which are singletons. This clonotype was detected a few times. The antigen is unknown. The V gene is TRBV29-1, the J gene TRBJ2-7; 14 bases fit TRBD2. The origin of this receptor is a male donor with ankylosing spondylitis. Sequences were obtained from blood, either unsorted or a sorted T cell fraction (not recorded which). The CDR3 coding sequence is TGCAGCGTTGAAGGGACTAGCGGGGGGCCCTACGAGCAGTACTTC. Amino acid sequence: CSVEGTSGGPYEQYF.